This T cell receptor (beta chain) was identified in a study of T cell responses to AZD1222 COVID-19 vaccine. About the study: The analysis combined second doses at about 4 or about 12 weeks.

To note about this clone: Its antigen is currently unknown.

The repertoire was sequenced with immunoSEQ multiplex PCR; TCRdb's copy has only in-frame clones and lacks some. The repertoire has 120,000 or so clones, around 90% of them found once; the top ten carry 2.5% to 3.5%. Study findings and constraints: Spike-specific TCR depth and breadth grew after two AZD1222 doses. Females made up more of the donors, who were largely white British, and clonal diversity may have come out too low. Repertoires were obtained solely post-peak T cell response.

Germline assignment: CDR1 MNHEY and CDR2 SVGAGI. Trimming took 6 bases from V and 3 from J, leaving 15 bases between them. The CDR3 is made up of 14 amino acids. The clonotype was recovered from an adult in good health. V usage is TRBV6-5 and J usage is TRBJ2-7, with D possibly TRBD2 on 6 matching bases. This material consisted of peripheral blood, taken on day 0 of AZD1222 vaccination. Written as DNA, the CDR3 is TGTGCCAGCAGCGCTGTAGGAGGGAACTACGAGCAGTACTTC. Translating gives CASSAVGGNYEQYF.